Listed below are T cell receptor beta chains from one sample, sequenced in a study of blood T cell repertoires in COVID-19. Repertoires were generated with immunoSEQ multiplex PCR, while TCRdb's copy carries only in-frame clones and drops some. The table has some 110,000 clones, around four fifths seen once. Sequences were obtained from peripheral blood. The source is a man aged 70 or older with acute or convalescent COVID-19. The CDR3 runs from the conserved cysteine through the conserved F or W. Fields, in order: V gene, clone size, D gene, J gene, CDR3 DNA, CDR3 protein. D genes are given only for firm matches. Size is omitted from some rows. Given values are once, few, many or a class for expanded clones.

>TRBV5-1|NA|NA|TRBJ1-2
TGCGCCAGCAACCCGGACACCAACTATGGCTACACCTTC
CASNPDTNYGYTF
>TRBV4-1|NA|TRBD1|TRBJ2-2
TGCGCCAGCAGCCAAGTGACAGGGGGTAACACCGGGGAGCTGTTTTTT
CASSQVTGGNTGELFF
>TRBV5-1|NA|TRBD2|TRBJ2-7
TGCGCCAGCAGCTCGACGGCGGGAGGCTACGAGCAGTACTTC
CASSSTAGGYEQYF
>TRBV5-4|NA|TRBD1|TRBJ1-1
TGTGCCAGCAGCTCCGCGCACACTACAGGGGGCACTGAAGCTTTCTTT
CASSSAHTTGGTEAFF
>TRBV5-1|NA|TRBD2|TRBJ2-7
TGCGCCAGCAGCTGGCTAGCGGGAGGGTTCTACGAGCAGTACTTC
CASSWLAGGFYEQYF
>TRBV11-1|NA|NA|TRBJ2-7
TGTGCCAGCAGTGGGCCCTACGAGCAGTACTTC
CASSGPYEQYF
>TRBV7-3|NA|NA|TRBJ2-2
TGTGCCAGCAGCTCAATTGGACTCACCGGGGAGCTGTTTTTT
CASSSIGLTGELFF
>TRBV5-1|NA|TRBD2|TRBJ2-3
TGCGCCAGCAGCTTATCGACTAGCGGGAGAGGAGATACGCAGTATTTT
CASSLSTSGRGDTQYF
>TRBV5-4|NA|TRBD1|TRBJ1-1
TGTGCCAGCAGCTTGCCTCCGGGACAGATGAACACTGAAGCTTTCTTT
CASSLPPGQMNTEAFF
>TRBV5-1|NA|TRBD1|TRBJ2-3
TGCGCCACCTACAGGGGCCCTAGCACAGATACGCAGTATTTT
CATYRGPSTDTQYF
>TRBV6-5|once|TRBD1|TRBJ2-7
TGTGCCAGCAGTTACTCGACCGGGACAGGCTCCTACGAGCAGTACTTC
CASSYSTGTGSYEQYF
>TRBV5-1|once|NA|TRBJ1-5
TGCGCCAGCAGCTTGGGTACCCCGGGTCAGCCCCAGCATTTT
CASSLGTPGQPQHF